This TCR delta chain was recorded in a study of Vδ1+ human thymocytes. This clone occurred a few times. What it recognizes is unknown. The same CDR3 can be traced to other DNA sequences in this sample. Between the trimmed V and J ends, which lost 1 base and 2 bases, there was a span of 8 bases. The germline V gene encodes CDR1 TSWWSYY and CDR2 QGS. The CDR3 totals 14 residues. Regarding the study as a whole: In the thymus, TRG and TRD repertoires looked highly polyclonal with Gaussian CDR3 lengths.

Sequences come from RNA converted to cDNA by reverse transcription. CDR3 amplicons came from multiplex PCR with pooled V-gene forward and constant-region reverse primers. TCRdb re-processed the multiplex PCR reads via CATT. Seen here are some 27,000 delta-chain clones, more than 6.5% observed once, and the top ten hold around 1%. This receptor was identified in a girl under three years old who had congenital heart surgery. The source material was Vdelta1+ gamma-delta thymocytes from the thymus. The subset: FACS-sorted CD3+ TCRalphabeta- TCRVdelta1+ TCRVdelta2- thymocytes. This chain uses TRDV1 with TRDJ1; D remains unclear. The CDR3: CALGERRGTDKLIF. The DNA of the CDR3 is TGTGCTCTTGGGGAACGGCGTGGGACCGATAAACTCATCTTT.